The text below deals with one T cell receptor beta chain. Its antigen remains unknown. These data are taken from a study of spatial heterogeneity in lung cancer. Study results and caveats: It was found that expanded intratumoral alpha and beta TCR counts tracked tumor mutation counts. Tracking of ubiquitous and regional nonsynonymous mutations by counts of ubiquitous and regional expanded TCRs, respectively, was seen. Coverage was estimated at approximately 7% of tumor T cells for alpha chains and roughly 14% for beta chains.

A distinct unique molecular identifier was carried by each TCR cDNA molecule. Using its own MiXCR run on the 5' RACE reads, TCRdb lists one record per CDR3 protein. The top ten clones hold roughly 12% of a sample with approximately 7,000 distinct CDR3 sequences, approximately 17% of them seen once. Time point: sample taken at primary tumor resection. Whole RNA from tumor, nontumor lung or frozen PBMC was sequenced unsorted. This receptor was taken from a female donor with early-stage non-small cell lung cancer. Sample: lung tumor tissue, taken at surgery.

CDR3 bases: TGTGTCCTTTTCCGCTCCGGGGAGCTGTTTTTT. Translated, it gives CVLFRSGELFF. V and J are TRBV5-4 and TRBJ2-2; D not certain. The germline CDR1 and CDR2 sequences are SGHNT and YYREEE (reference sequence). The CDR3 contains 11 residues.